The 9 T cell receptor beta chains in this list originate from one sample, sequenced in a study of Graves' ophthalmopathy and Graves' hyperthyroidism. Amplification of TCR beta CDR3 regions used RNA transcripts. HTBI-primed first-round RT-PCR preceded second-round multiplex PCR. TCRdb passed the multiplex PCR reads through MiXCR, listing each CDR3 protein once. The sample includes hundreds of thousands of distinct CDR3 sequences, around 21% of them seen just once. The sequenced material came from peripheral blood. These receptors were obtained from a woman between 18 and 29 years old with stable Graves' hyperthyroidism.

A remark on this clonotype: A read error may explain this, as a much larger clone is one base away. This chain's CDR3 is CPSSQGGMRPQHF. The CDR3 DNA reads TGTCCCAGCTCACAGGGAGGGATGCGGCCCCAGCATTTT. J is TRBJ1-5 and V is TRBV18; perhaps TRBD1 as D (6 bases). The CDR3 sequence is 13 residues long. CDR1 and CDR2 (germline): KGHSH, LQKENI.

This clonotype appeared a few times. A much larger clone is a single base away; this may be a read error. The V and J genes are TRBV2 and TRBJ1-5; a possible D gene is TRBD1 (6 bases). Germline V gene lookup returns CDR1 SNHLY and CDR2 FYNNEI. The CDR3 contains 15 residues. V lost 7 bases and J lost 0, with 13 bases in between. CDR3 nucleotides: TGTGCCAGCACCCTGGACAGTTATAGCAATCAGCCCCAGCATTTT. Amino acid sequence: CASTLDSYSNQPQHF.

This clonotype came up many times. This chain uses TRBV12-3 or TRBV12-4 with TRBJ2-7; 12 nucleotides agree with TRBD2. Trimming removed 3 bases from V and 5 bases from J; junction bases left unmatched: 17. The CDR3 sequence is 19 residues long. The CDR3 reads CASSFLRRGGLAGRNEQYF. The CDR3 coding sequence is TGTGCCAGCAGTTTCCTGCGCAGGGGGGGACTAGCGGGTCGGAACGAGCAGTACTTC.

This clonotype was seen only a few times. This CDR3 is CASSPQREGWLETQYF. CDR3 nucleotide sequence: TGTGCCAGCTCACCACAACGGGAGGGCTGGTTGGAGACCCAGTACTTC. The V gene is TRBV18, the J gene TRBJ2-5; 8 nucleotides agree with TRBD2. The CDR3 spans 16 residues. Looked up from germline, CDR1 is KGHSH and CDR2 is LQKENI. Trimming cost V 1 base and J 5 bases; bases outside gene matches: 9. Drawing the rest from reference TRBV18 and TRBJ2-5, the complete variable domain is NAGVMQNPRHLVRRRGQEARLRCSPMKGHSHVYWYRQLPEEGLKFMVYLQKENIIDESGMPKERFSAEFPKEGPSILRIQQVVRGDSAAYFCASSPQREGWLETQYFGPGTRLLVL.

Many counts were recorded for this clonotype. J is TRBJ2-2 and V is TRBV12-3 or TRBV12-4; 8 bases line up with TRBD1. The junction had 4 bases not matched to a gene; V was cut back by 6 bases and J by 4 bases. The CDR3 is 14 amino acids. In DNA, the CDR3 is TGTGCCAGCAGGGTACAGGGGGGCACCGGGGAGCTGTTTTTT. Protein: CASRVQGGTGELFF.

This clonotype came up many times. This chain joins TRBV20-1 and TRBJ2-7; the match to TRBD1 covers 9 bases. Germline lookup yields CDR1 DFQATT and CDR2 SNEGSKA (reference sequence). V trimming: 1 base; J trimming: 5 bases; junction bases outside the gene matches: 6. The CDR3 totals 14 residues. Here the CDR3 DNA reads TGCAGTGCTAGAGTACAGGGGGCAATCAACGAGCAGTACTTC. Its translation is CSARVQGAINEQYF.

This clonotype was counted many times. The rearrangement links TRBV7-2 to TRBJ2-4, with 11 bases fitting TRBD1. CDR3 length equals 15 residues. In germline, CDR1 is SGHTA, CDR2 FQGNSA. Trimming removed 5 bases from V and 5 bases from J; junction bases left unmatched: 5. This chain's CDR3 is CASSHRTGGENIQYF. The CDR3 nucleotides read TGTGCCAGCAGCCACCGGACAGGGGGCGAAAACATTCAGTACTTC. Drawing the rest from reference TRBV7-2 and TRBJ2-4, the complete variable domain is GAGVSQSPSNKVTEKGKDVELRCDPISGHTALYWYRQSLGQGLEFLIYFQGNSAPDKSGLPSDRFSAERTGGSVSTLTIQRTQQEDSAVYLCASSHRTGGENIQYFGAGTRLSVL.

This clonotype was seen repeatedly, ten times or more. The chain recombines TRBV12-3 or TRBV12-4 with TRBJ1-5; 11 bases line up with TRBD1. J was trimmed by 6 bases and V by 8 bases; bases with no gene match: 3. The CDR3 has 13 residues. CDR3 nucleotide sequence: TGTGCCAGCGGCGGGACAGGGGGTCAGCCCCAGCATTTT. Its protein is CASGGTGGQPQHF.

This clonotype occurred many times. This sequence joins TRBV30 and TRBJ1-2; D possibly corresponds to TRBD1 (5 bases). Trimming left V 1 base short and J 7 bases short, with 13 bases between. The germline V gene has CDR1 GTSNPN and CDR2 SVGIG (reference sequence). This CDR3 comprises 13 residues. DNA of the CDR3: TGTGCCTGGAGTGACGACGGGGGTCGTGGCTACACCTTC. This translates into CAWSDDGGRGYTF.